This entry features one T cell receptor (beta chain) sequence. Its antigen specificity is not known. Base qualities are missing; no much larger clone stands one base away. TCRbeta CDR3 regions were amplified from genomic DNA using the immunoSEQ Assay, a bias-controlled multiplex PCR. The authors' analysis ran thus. Nucleated cell counts per sample were estimated from amplification of reference gene primers within the assay. Sequence reads were collapsed and filtered to measure the absolute abundance of every unique TCRbeta CDR3 rearrangement. For each sample, productive Simpson clonality was calculated by taking the square root of Simpson's diversity index across productive rearrangements. TCRdb provides this immuneACCESS table in a form limited to in-frame rearrangements. Some clones are lacking; in checked studies, under half of them reflect an unresolved V gene, and why the rest are absent is not known. Clone size and the V and J calls come from that table; the DNA yielded D and trimming. The sample table records roughly 140,000 clones; about 90% of these occur just once. Of the sample, 2% to 2.5% is held by the ten largest clones.

The data were taken from a study of blood T cell repertoires in COVID-19 (dated by TCRdb to 2018 to 2020). In terms of the full investigation: Samples from collaborators originated in the United States, Italy and Spain and spanned both the acute and convalescent phases of COVID-19. The prospective study material was composed of cDNA or gDNA derived from T cells, B-cell-depleted T cells, or PBMCs. The sample metadata nearly always contained a de-identified subject ID, COVID-19 status, age in years and sex. The repertoires were released in a freely available public database intended as a resource for research on the immune response to SARS-CoV-2. Where HLA class I and class II types were available, the types were taken from metadata supplied by the sample provider, not from assay-based typing. The samples were drawn from two sources: the first 160 participants of the ongoing ImmuneRACE study, and 1,000 to 1,500 subjects contributed by 6 global collaborators. Subjects who had been exposed to COVID-19, were actively infected with it, or had recovered from it provided the deeply sampled blood TCRbeta repertoires that made up the dataset. Beyond this particular receptor, the publication reports: Clinical and demographic metadata were provided uncurated, with the amount varying by source and participant.

The CDR3 numbers 14 residues from cysteine through phenylalanine. The kept DNA is CDR3 alone, 42 bases in frame from the first base. Per the germline V gene, SGHRS is the CDR1 and YFSETQ is the CDR2. Trimming removed 3 bases from V and 1 base from J, leaving 8 bases between the germline ends. Each collaborating institution followed its own protocols to collect whole blood in K2EDTA tubes. For TCRbeta analysis, collaborators shipped samples in one of three forms: frozen whole blood, isolated PBMCs, or DNA extracted from either of those sample types. This sequence uses TRBV5-1 and TRBJ2-4, with the D gene too uncertain to name. The TCR originated in a human donor in a cohort sampled during active COVID-19. Material for sequencing was peripheral blood. CDR3 reads: CASSSNFAKNIQYF. The nucleotide sequence is given as TGCGCCAGCAGCTCAAATTTCGCCAAAAACATTCAGTACTTC. When the CDR3 is completed using the reference TRBV5-1 and TRBJ2-4 genes on either side, the full variable domain is KAGVTQTPRYLIKTRGQQVTLSCSPISGHRSVSWYQQTPGQGLQFLFEYFSETQRNKGNFPGRFSGRQFSNSRSEMNVSTLELGDSALYLCASSSNFAKNIQYFGAGTRLSVL.